Described below is a single TCR beta chain sequence and its context. This CDR3 spans 14 amino acids. In germline, CDR1 is SGHTA, CDR2 FQGNSA. V lost 7 bases, J lost 9 bases, and 9 bases stayed unmatched. These data are taken from a study of blood T cell repertoires in COVID-19. Background on the study: Sites in the United States, Italy and Spain provided acute and convalescent COVID-19 samples. In each case, the material was cDNA or gDNA derived from T cells, B-cell-depleted T cells, or PBMCs.

The repertoire was sequenced with immunoSEQ multiplex PCR; TCRdb's copy has only in-frame clones and lacks some. This sample has under 150,000 clones, with 75% to 90% found just once. This chain links TRBV7-2 with TRBJ1-6; 7 bases map to TRBD1. The sequence was obtained from a human donor in a cohort sampled during active COVID-19. The sample was peripheral blood. The CDR3 protein is CASTSGTDRSPLHF. The CDR3 DNA is TGTGCCAGCACTTCCGGGACAGACCGTTCACCCCTCCACTTT.